This T cell receptor beta chain was sequenced for a study of control samples from healthy donors and cancer patients. CDR3 length equals 12 residues. V shed 8 bases and J shed 1 base, with 8 bases lying between them. Germline loops: CDR1 MGHRA, CDR2 YSYEKL. Here immunoSEQ multiplex PCR was the method, and the copy in TCRdb shows in-frame clones only, minus some. The sample carries about 110,000 clones, 75% to 90% recorded once. The chain links TRBV4-1 to TRBJ1-1; tentatively, D is TRBD1 (5 bases). The clonotype originates from a woman in her forties or fifties in good health. The material sequenced was blood. The CDR3 loop reads CASGHPNTEAFF. The CDR3 bases are TGCGCCAGCGGACACCCGAACACTGAAGCTTTCTTT.